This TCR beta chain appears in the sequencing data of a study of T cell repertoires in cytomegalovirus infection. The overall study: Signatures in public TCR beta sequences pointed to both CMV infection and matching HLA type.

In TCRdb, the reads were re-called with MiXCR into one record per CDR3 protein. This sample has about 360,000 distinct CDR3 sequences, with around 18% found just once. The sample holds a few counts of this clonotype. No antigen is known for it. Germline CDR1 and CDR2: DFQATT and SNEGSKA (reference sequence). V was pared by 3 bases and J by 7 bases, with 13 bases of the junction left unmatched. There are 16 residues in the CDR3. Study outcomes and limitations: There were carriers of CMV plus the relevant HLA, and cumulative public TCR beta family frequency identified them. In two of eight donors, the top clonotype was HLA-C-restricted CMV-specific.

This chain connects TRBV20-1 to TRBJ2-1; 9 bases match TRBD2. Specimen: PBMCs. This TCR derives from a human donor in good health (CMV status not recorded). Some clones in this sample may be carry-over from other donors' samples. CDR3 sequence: CSARTWGGRAENEQFF. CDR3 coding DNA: TGCAGTGCTAGGACGTGGGGCGGGAGGGCAGAGAATGAGCAGTTCTTC.